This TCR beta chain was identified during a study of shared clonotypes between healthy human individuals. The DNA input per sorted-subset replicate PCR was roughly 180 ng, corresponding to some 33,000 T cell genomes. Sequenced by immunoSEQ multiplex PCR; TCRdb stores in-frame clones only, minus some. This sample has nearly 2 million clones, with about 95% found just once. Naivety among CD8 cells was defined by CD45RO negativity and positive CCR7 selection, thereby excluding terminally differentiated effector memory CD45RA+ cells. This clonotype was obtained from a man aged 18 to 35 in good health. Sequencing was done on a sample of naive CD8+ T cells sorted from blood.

CDR3 residues: CASSVAQVNEQFF. The CDR3 DNA reads TGTGCCAGCAGCGTAGCTCAGGTGAATGAGCAGTTCTTC. The V call is TRBV9, the J call TRBJ2-1; D not certain. The CDR3 length is 13 residues. Looked up from germline, CDR1 is SGDLS and CDR2 is YYNGEE. Trimming took off 0 bases at V and 7 bases at J, with 8 bases between the two ends.